This T cell receptor beta chain was profiled in a study of blood T cell repertoires in COVID-19. Study overall: Sample material is recorded as cDNA or gDNA derived from T cells, B-cell-depleted T cells, or PBMCs.

Trimming took 4 bases from V and 6 from J, leaving 14 bases between them. CDR1 is SGHTS, CDR2 YDEGEE, per germline. This CDR3 is 14 amino acids long. In the authors' workflow: Reference gene primers were amplified, and this amplification served to estimate nucleated cell counts. Produced via immunoSEQ multiplex PCR; TCRdb's table is partial and in-frame only. That table supplies the V and J calls and clone size; D and trimming were determined from the DNA. The repertoire holds 120,000 or so clones, with 83% as singletons. The chain links TRBV5-8 to TRBJ1-5; D unclear. The source material was peripheral blood. The receptor comes from an elderly man with active or convalescent COVID-19. CDR3: CASSPWERGQPQHF. The CDR3 nucleotides are TGTGCCAGCAGCCCCTGGGAGCGGGGTCAGCCCCAGCATTTT.